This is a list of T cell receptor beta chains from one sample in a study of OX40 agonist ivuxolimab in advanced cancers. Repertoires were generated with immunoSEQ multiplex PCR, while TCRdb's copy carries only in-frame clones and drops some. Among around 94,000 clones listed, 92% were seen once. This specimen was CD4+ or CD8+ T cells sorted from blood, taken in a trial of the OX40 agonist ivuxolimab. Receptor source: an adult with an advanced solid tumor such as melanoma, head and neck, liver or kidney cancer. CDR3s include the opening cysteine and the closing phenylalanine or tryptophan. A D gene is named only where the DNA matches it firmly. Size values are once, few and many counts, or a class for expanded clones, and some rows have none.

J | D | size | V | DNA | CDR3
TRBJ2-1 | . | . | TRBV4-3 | TGCGCCAGCAGCCAAGGAAATGAGCAGTTCTTC | CASSQGNEQFF
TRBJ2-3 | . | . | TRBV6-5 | TGTGCCAGCAGTTCCCCCCCGGCGGGACCCACAGATACGCAGTATTTT | CASSSPPAGPTDTQYF
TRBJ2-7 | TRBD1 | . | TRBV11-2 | TGTGCCAGCACCGATCAAGAAGGAACAGGGGGATACGAGCAGTACTTC | CASTDQEGTGGYEQYF
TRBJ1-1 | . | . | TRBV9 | TGTGCCAGCGGCTTTATGAACACTGAAGCTTTCTTT | CASGFMNTEAFF
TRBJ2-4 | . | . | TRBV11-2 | TGTGCCAGCAGTTCCCCGGAGGGCCGGGGGATTCAGTACTTC | CASSSPEGRGIQYF
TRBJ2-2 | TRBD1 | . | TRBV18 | TGTGCCAGCTCACAGGGGGCAGGGGGCTTTGGGGAGCTGTTTTTT | CASSQGAGGFGELFF
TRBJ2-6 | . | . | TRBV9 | TGTGCCAGCAGCGTAAGTGCAGCCTCTGGGGCCAACGTCCTGACTTTC | CASSVSAASGANVLTF
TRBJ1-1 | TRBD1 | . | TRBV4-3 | TGCGCCAGCAGCCCAAGGGGGCCTGGCACTGAAGCTTTCTTT | CASSPRGPGTEAFF
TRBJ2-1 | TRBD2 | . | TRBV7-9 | TGTGCCAGCAGCCAGGGACTAGCGCTGAACAATGAGCAGTTCTTC | CASSQGLALNNEQFF
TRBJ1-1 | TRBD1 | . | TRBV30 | TGTGCCTGGAGAACAGGGGCGAACACTGAAGCTTTCTTT | CAWRTGANTEAFF
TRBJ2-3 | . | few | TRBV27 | TGTGCCAGCAGTCCTATTAGCAGCACAGATACGCAGTATTTT | CASSPISSTDTQYF
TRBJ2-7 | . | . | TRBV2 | TGTGCCAGCGGGTACGGCTACGAGCAGTACTTC | CASGYGYEQYF
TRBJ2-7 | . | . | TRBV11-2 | TGTGCCAGCAGCCCCGGACGGGACTACGAGCAGTACTTC | CASSPGRDYEQYF
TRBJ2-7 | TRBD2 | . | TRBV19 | TGTGCCAGTAGTACAAAGGGCGGGGGGGCCTCCTACGAGCAGTACTTC | CASSTKGGGASYEQYF
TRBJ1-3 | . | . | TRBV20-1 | TGCAGTGCTAGCGGGCTATATTTT | CSASGLYF
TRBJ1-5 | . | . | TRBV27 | TGTGCCAGCAGTTCCGCCTATAGCAATCAGCCCCAGCATTTT | CASSSAYSNQPQHF
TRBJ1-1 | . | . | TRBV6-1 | TGTGCCAGCATCACGACACGCACTGAAGCTTTCTTT | CASITTRTEAFF
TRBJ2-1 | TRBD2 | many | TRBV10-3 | TGTGCCATACAATCCCCGGGGGGCAATGAGCAGTTCTTC | CAIQSPGGNEQFF
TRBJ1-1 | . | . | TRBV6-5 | TGTGCCAGCAGTTACGGGGGGCCCACTGAAGCTTTCTTT | CASSYGGPTEAFF
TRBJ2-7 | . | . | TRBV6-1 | TGTGCCAGCAGTGAAGGGGACGTACGATACGAACAGTACTTC | CASSEGDVRYEQYF
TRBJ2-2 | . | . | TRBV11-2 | TGTGCCAGCAGCCCATTAAGCGGGACCGGGGAGCTGTTTTTT | CASSPLSGTGELFF
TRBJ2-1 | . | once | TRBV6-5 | TGTGCCAGCACCATAACCTACAATGAGCAGTTCTTC | CASTITYNEQFF
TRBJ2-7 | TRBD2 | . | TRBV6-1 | TGTGCCAGCAGTGGGGGACTAGCCGAACTTTTCTGGGAGCAGTACTTC | CASSGGLAELFWEQYF
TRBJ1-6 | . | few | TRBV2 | TGTGCCAGCAGCGTCGGGGTCTTGGAGTATGGTTCACCCCTCCACTTT | CASSVGVLEYGSPLHF
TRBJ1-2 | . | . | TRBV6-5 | TGTGCCAGCAGTAACTCGAGGGGGGGGAATGGCTACACCTTC | CASSNSRGGNGYTF
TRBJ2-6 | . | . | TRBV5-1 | TGCGCCAGCAGCTTGGCAGGTCCCTCTGGGGCCAACGTCCTGACTTTC | CASSLAGPSGANVLTF
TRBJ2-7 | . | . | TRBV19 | TGTGCCACCGCGGACGCCGACTCCTACGAGCAGTACTTC | CATADADSYEQYF
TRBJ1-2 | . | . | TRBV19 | TGTGCCAGTAATCCGGACCTCCAGGGCTCCTATGGCTACACCTTC | CASNPDLQGSYGYTF
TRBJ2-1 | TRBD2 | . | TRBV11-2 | TGTGCCAGCAGCTTATCGGGCGGGGGCAATGAGCAGTTCTTC | CASSLSGGGNEQFF
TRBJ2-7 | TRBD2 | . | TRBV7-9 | TGTGCCAGCAGTCATCGACTAGCGGGAGTCTACGAGCAGTACTTC | CASSHRLAGVYEQYF